Included here is one T cell receptor beta chain sequence, with context. PCR amplification relied on 60 Vbeta primers (plus 13 Jbeta primers). TCRdb's table, derived via immunoSEQ multiplex PCR, lists solely in-frame clones and lacks some. The data hold about 93,000 clones, with 70% to 85% observed a single time. The data originate from a study of cytomegalovirus exposure and HLA in healthy donors. Trimming took off 7 bases at V and 1 base at J, with 7 bases between the two ends. The CDR3 has 12 residues. Per germline, CDR1 MNHEY and CDR2 SVGAGI. The chain couples TRBV6-5 to TRBJ2-5, with TRBD2 as a possible D gene (5 bases). The receptor comes from a man aged 50-59 years in good health and CMV-seronegative. The source material was PBMCs. The CDR3 loop is CASMAGQETQYF. Here the CDR3 DNA reads TGTGCCAGCATGGCGGGCCAAGAGACCCAGTACTTC.